A single sample gave rise to the 13 T cell receptor beta chains below, sequenced in a study of Graves' ophthalmopathy and Graves' hyperthyroidism. The authors amplified TCR beta CDR3 regions from RNA transcripts. First-round RT-PCR relied on HTBI primers, and a second-round multiplex PCR came next. MiXCR was run by TCRdb on the multiplex PCR reads, yielding one entry per CDR3 protein. The sample lists about half a million distinct CDR3 sequences, 14% occurring once. The sequencing sample was made of blood. All receptors come from a woman aged 25 to 39 with Graves' ophthalmopathy.

This clonotype was detected ten times or more. The chain couples TRBV9 to TRBJ1-1; weak D call: TRBD1 (5 bases). The V gene's germline CDR1 is SGDLS and CDR2 YYNGEE. CDR3 size: 14 residues. V shed 4 bases and J shed 0 bases, with 10 bases lying between them. In nucleotides, the CDR3 is TGTGCCAGCAGCCCACCGACAGTGAACACTGAAGCTTTCTTT. Encoded protein: CASSPPTVNTEAFF. Looking up the rest from reference TRBV9 and TRBJ1-1 gives the full variable domain: DSGVTQTPKHLITATGQRVTLRCSPRSGDLSVYWYQQSLDQGLQFLIQYYNGEERAKGNILERFSAQQFPDLHSELNLSSLELGDSALYFCASSPPTVNTEAFFGQGTRLTVV.

Points on this clonotype: A junction boundary mismatches the germline segment, possibly from a read error. The rearrangement uses TRBV12-3 or TRBV12-4 and TRBJ2-2, with D possibly TRBD1 on 5 matching bases. The CDR3 length is 15 residues. CDR3 protein: CGSSPDSFNTGELFF. The CDR3 coding sequence is TGTGGCAGCAGTCCCGACAGTTTTAACACCGGGGAGCTGTTTTTT.

In its sample, this clonotype was seen many times. The chain carries TRBV5-1 and TRBJ1-1, with D uncertain. The CDR3 contains 13 residues. Germline V lookup: CDR1 SGHRS, CDR2 YFSETQ. The ends were cut back, 0 bases at V and 7 bases at J, with 10 bases in the middle. The CDR3 DNA follows: TGCGCCAGCAGCTTGGCCCGGGAAAGTGAAGCTTTCTTT. This sequence encodes CASSLARESEAFF.

At least ten counts were recorded for this clonotype. The chain recombines TRBV30 with TRBJ1-1; 10 bases match TRBD1. J gave up 0 bases and V 8 bases, and 3 bases lay outside the gene matches. CDR1 GTSNPN and CDR2 SVGIG come from the germline V gene (reference sequence). This CDR3 has 13 residues. The CDR3 is CARDRGLNTEAFF. CDR3 bases: TGTGCCAGGGACAGGGGCCTGAACACTGAAGCTTTCTTT.

In this sample, this clonotype turned up many times. The rearrangement joins TRBV24-1 to TRBJ1-2, with D uncertain. Germline assignment: CDR1 KGHDR and CDR2 SFDVKD. V lost 1 base and J lost 6, with 5 bases in between. This CDR3 is 12 amino acids long. The CDR3 sequence is CATSDLQDGYTF. CDR3 DNA sequence: TGTGCCACCAGTGATTTACAAGATGGCTACACCTTC.

This clonotype occurred many times. CDR3 residues: CASSASGGYDQPQHF. The CDR3 DNA sequence: TGTGCCAGCAGCGCCTCAGGGGGTTATGATCAGCCCCAGCATTTT. The chain has TRBV2 and TRBJ1-5, with 7 bases fitting TRBD1. The CDR3 spans 15 residues. The germline V gene encodes CDR1 SNHLY and CDR2 FYNNEI. After removal of 6 bases from V and 5 bases from J, the junction contained 10 bases not matched to a gene. Full variable domain (outside the CDR3, taken from reference TRBV2 and TRBJ1-5): EPEVTQTPSHQVTQMGQEVILRCVPISNHLYFYWYRQILGQKVEFLVSFYNNEISEKSEIFDDQFSVERPDGSNFTLKIRSTKLEDSAMYFCASSASGGYDQPQHFGDGTRLSIL.

Many counts were recorded for this clonotype. V and J are TRBV12-5 and TRBJ2-5; a weak D match, TRBD1 (5 bases). This CDR3 contains 13 residues. Germline CDR1 reads LGHNT; CDR2 reads FRNRAP. The V end lost 6 bases, the J end lost 4 bases, and 12 bases lay between the germline ends. DNA of the CDR3: TGTGCTAGTGGGCATGACAGCGCAGAGACCCAGTACTTC. Its translation: CASGHDSAETQYF.

This clonotype was detected many times. This chain uses TRBV15 with TRBJ2-7; no definite D call. V lost 1 base, J lost 4 bases, and 14 bases lay in between. The CDR3 contains 15 residues. The V gene's germline CDR1 is LNHNV and CDR2 YYDKDF (reference sequence). The DNA for the CDR3 is TGTGCCACCAGCAGAGGACCTGGGCAGGAGTACGAGCAGTACTTC. The encoded protein is CATSRGPGQEYEQYF.

This clonotype was counted ten times or more. The rearrangement joins TRBV7-2 to TRBJ2-7; D could derive from TRBD1 or TRBD2 (5 bases each). V was trimmed by 1 base and J by 5 bases, leaving 15 bases between them. The CDR3 extends over 15 amino acids. The germline CDR1 and CDR2 sequences are SGHTA and FQGNSA. CDR3 sequence: CASSLVVLGVHEQYF. The CDR3 DNA reads TGTGCCAGCAGCTTAGTGGTTCTGGGGGTCCACGAGCAGTACTTC. Filled out from reference TRBV7-2 and TRBJ2-7, the complete variable domain reads GAGVSQSPSNKVTEKGKDVELRCDPISGHTALYWYRQSLGQGLEFLIYFQGNSAPDKSGLPSDRFSAERTGGSVSTLTIQRTQQEDSAVYLCASSLVVLGVHEQYFGPGTRLTVT.

Many counts were recorded for this clonotype. V is TRBV28 and J is TRBJ1-5; 7 positions agree with TRBD1. Germline loops: CDR1 MDHEN, CDR2 SYDVKM. This CDR3 is 16 amino acids long. J gave up 4 bases and V 5 bases, and 11 bases lay outside the gene matches. The CDR3, as DNA: TGTGCCAGCAGTACAACCCCGACAGGGCGGAATCAGCCCCAGCATTTT. Its translation is CASSTTPTGRNQPQHF.

There are many counts of this clonotype. In DNA, the CDR3 is TGTGCCAGCAGCTTAGCGGACAGCATGAACACTGAAGCTTTCTTT. It encodes CASSLADSMNTEAFF. V usage is TRBV7-9 and J usage is TRBJ1-1; TRBD1 might be the D (6 bases). Germline loops: CDR1 SEHNR, CDR2 FQNEAQ (reference sequence). The CDR3 runs 15 residues. V lost 0 bases to trimming and J lost 0 bases, with 8 bases between them.

This clonotype has only a few counts. The chain is built from TRBV3-1 and TRBJ2-7; D is unclear. The V end lost 0 bases, the J end lost 3 bases, and 9 bases lay between the germline ends. This CDR3 has 14 residues. CDR1 LGHDT and CDR2 YNNKEL come from the germline V gene (reference sequence). This CDR3 is CASSQDRQNYEQYF. The CDR3 coding sequence is TGTGCCAGCAGCCAAGATCGGCAGAACTACGAGCAGTACTTC.

The table lists this clonotype with many counts. The rearrangement links TRBV10-3 to TRBJ2-7; D unresolved. The CDR3 covers 14 residues. CDR1 is ENHRY and CDR2 is SYGVKD in the germline V gene. Trimming took 4 bases from V and 5 from J, leaving 15 bases between them. CDR3 in amino acids: CAISGTGLAHEQYF. In DNA, the CDR3 is TGTGCCATCAGTGGAACGGGCTTAGCCCACGAGCAGTACTTC.